The 25 T cell receptor beta chains below all came from one sample that was sequenced in a study of response to subunit inactivated influenza vaccine. TCRdb passed the RT-PCR reads through MiXCR, listing each CDR3 protein once. There are under 550,000 distinct CDR3 sequences in the sample; 6% to 9% occur only once, and roughly 14% lies in the top ten. The sequencing here drew on PBMCs from blood, taken around 25 months after vaccination. The origin of the receptors is a man aged 45 to 70 who received an inactivated influenza vaccine.

The chain couples TRBV6-1 to TRBJ2-7; 10 bases agree with TRBD1. CDR1 MNHNS and CDR2 SASEGT come from the germline V gene. Losses at the gene ends were 6 bases for V and 6 bases for J; bases not matched to a gene: 14. The CDR3 is made up of 16 amino acids. CDR3 residues: CASRAGTGVPLLEQYF. CDR3 nucleotides: TGTGCCAGCAGAGCCGGGACAGGGGTCCCACTACTCGAGCAGTACTTC.

This clonotype was counted between two and nine times. The chain joins TRBV5-1 to TRBJ2-3, with 7 bases fitting TRBD2. The V segment lost 0 bases and the J segment 2 bases; nucleotides outside the gene matches: 12. The CDR3 runs to 18 residues. Per germline, CDR1 SGHRS and CDR2 YFSETQ. The DNA of the CDR3 is TGCGCCAGCAGCTTGGCTTGGTCTAGCGGAGGCCACACAGATACGCAGTATTTT. It translates to CASSLAWSSGGHTDTQYF.

This clonotype was counted only a few times. The rearrangement uses TRBV5-6 and TRBJ2-1, with 8 bases identical to TRBD1. CDR1 is SGHDT and CDR2 is YYEEEE in the germline V gene. V lost 4 bases and J lost 4; bases outside the gene matches: 10. The CDR3 consists of 16 residues. The CDR3 sequence is CASSPRGRGPYNEQFF. In nucleotides, the CDR3 is TGTGCCAGCAGCCCCCGGGGCAGGGGGCCGTACAATGAGCAGTTCTTC. Combining the CDR3 with reference TRBV5-6 and TRBJ2-1 gives the whole variable domain DAGVTQSPTHLIKTRGQQVTLRCSPKSGHDTVSWYQQALGQGPQFIFQYYEEEERQRGNFPDRFSGHQFPNYSSELNVNALLLGDSALYLCASSPRGRGPYNEQFFGPGTRLTVL.

This clonotype was observed a few times. The gene calls are TRBV19 and TRBJ2-5, with D perhaps TRBD1 (7 bases). This CDR3 contains 16 residues. Germline V lookup: CDR1 LNHDA, CDR2 SQIVND (reference sequence). Trimming removed 8 bases at V and 1 base at J, with 20 bases between. The CDR3 region has the DNA TGTGCCAGTTCGGGGGCTCAACAGGGGACCCAAGAGACCCAGTACTTC. This encodes CASSGAQQGTQETQYF.

A few counts support this clonotype. The gene calls are TRBV20-1 and TRBJ2-1, with 7 bases fitting TRBD2. CDR1 DFQATT and CDR2 SNEGSKA come from the germline V gene (reference sequence). This CDR3 is 14 amino acids long. V was clipped by 6 bases and J by 0 bases; unmatched bases: 5. CDR3 nucleotides: TGCAGTGCGCCAGCGGGGCCCTCCTACAATGAGCAGTTCTTC. It specifies CSAPAGPSYNEQFF.

This clonotype was observed many times. The chain is built from TRBV2 and TRBJ1-2; D is perhaps TRBD1 (5 bases). V lost 7 bases and J 3 bases, leaving 15 bases between the germline ends. The germline gives CDR1 SNHLY, CDR2 FYNNEI. CDR3 length: 14 amino acids. The CDR3 loop reads CASIRQGTDYGYTF. As DNA, the CDR3 is TGTGCCAGCATTCGGCAGGGCACTGACTATGGCTACACCTTC. Full variable domain (missing parts from reference TRBV2 and TRBJ1-2): EPEVTQTPSHQVTQMGQEVILRCVPISNHLYFYWYRQILGQKVEFLVSFYNNEISEKSEIFDDQFSVERPDGSNFTLKIRSTKLEDSAMYFCASIRQGTDYGYTFGSGTRLTVV.

This clonotype turned up a few times. The chain couples TRBV3-1 to TRBJ2-5; the match to TRBD2 covers 12 bases. This CDR3 comprises 15 residues. Germline CDR1 and CDR2: LGHDT and YNNKEL (reference sequence). V shed 4 bases, J shed 9 bases, and the junction held 9 bases outside the gene matches. The DNA of the CDR3 is TGTGCCAGCAGCCCTCTAGCGGGGGGGCCGAAGGCCCAGTACTTC. This codes for CASSPLAGGPKAQYF.

This clonotype was seen a few times. This chain joins TRBV29-1 and TRBJ1-2; D call uncertain. The V end was cut by 1 base, the J end by 2 bases, with 17 bases between. CDR3 length: 16 amino acids. Germline lookup yields CDR1 SQVTM and CDR2 ANQGSEA. CDR3 sequence (DNA): TGCAGCGTTGAAGGGGCGCGGCACAGAACCAACTATGGCTACACCTTC. Translated, it gives CSVEGARHRTNYGYTF.

J is TRBJ2-3 and V is TRBV7-7; 9 bases agree with TRBD2. The V segment lost 5 bases and the J segment 5 bases; nucleotides outside the gene matches: 5. CDR1 and CDR2 from the germline V gene are SSHAT and FNYEAQ (reference sequence). The CDR3 totals 14 residues. Here the CDR3 DNA reads TGTGCCAGCAGCCCAACGACTAGCGGAGATACGCAGTATTTT. Translation: CASSPTTSGDTQYF.

This clonotype appeared a few times. This chain uses TRBV9 with TRBJ2-1; TRBD1 or TRBD2 may be the D gene (7 bases each). The V gene's germline CDR1 is SGDLS and CDR2 YYNGEE. V was pared by 4 bases and J by 4 bases, with 15 bases between. This CDR3 comprises 15 residues. CDR3 DNA sequence: TGTGCCAGCAGCCGTGGGGAGGGGGCATACAATGAGCAGTTCTTC. Translating it yields CASSRGEGAYNEQFF.

For this clonotype: The junction differs from germline at one of its ends, possibly a read error. J is TRBJ1-2 and V is TRBV20-1; D ambiguous. The CDR3 extends over 13 amino acids. CDR1 and CDR2 from the germline V gene are DFQATT and SNEGSKA (reference sequence). CDR3 sequence: CSARDHRHWGYTF. As DNA, the CDR3 is TGTAGTGCTAGAGATCACCGGCATTGGGGCTACACCTTC.

This chain uses TRBV20-1 with TRBJ2-5, with D uncertain. Germline V gene lookup returns CDR1 DFQATT and CDR2 SNEGSKA (reference sequence). This CDR3 contains 14 residues. V was pared by 4 bases and J by 7 bases, with 19 bases between. CDR3 sequence (DNA): TGCAGTGCTACCCTCGGACGGCGGCCCACGACCCAGTACTTC. The encoded protein is CSATLGRRPTTQYF.

This clonotype was detected ten times or more. This sequence joins TRBV10-3 and TRBJ1-5; D is ambiguous. Germline CDR1 is ENHRY and CDR2 is SYGVKD. V was trimmed by 2 bases and J by 0 bases, leaving 2 bases between them. The CDR3 length is 13 residues. The CDR3 reads CAISEASNQPQHF. In DNA, the CDR3 is TGTGCCATCAGTGAGGCTAGCAATCAGCCCCAGCATTTT.

J is TRBJ1-1 and V is TRBV12-3 or TRBV12-4; D perhaps matches TRBD1 (6 bases). The CDR3 is 14 amino acids. V dropped 6 bases and J dropped 6 bases, with 17 bases sitting between them. The CDR3 sequence is CASSRTVQGAEAFF. The CDR3 DNA reads TGTGCCAGCAGCCGGACAGTGCAAGGCGCTGAAGCTTTCTTT.

V usage is TRBV20-1 and J usage is TRBJ1-2; 9 nucleotides align to TRBD1. The CDR3 has 13 residues. With V trimmed by 8 bases and J by 4 bases, 8 bases remained unmatched. Per germline, CDR1 DFQATT and CDR2 SNEGSKA (reference sequence). CDR3 sequence reads: CSSAGTGIYGYTF. The CDR3 DNA is TGCAGTTCGGCCGGGACAGGGATCTATGGCTACACCTTC.

This clonotype was counted a few times. The gene calls are TRBV7-2 and TRBJ2-5; 7 bases agree with TRBD2. CDR1 and CDR2 (germline): SGHTA, FQGNSA. The CDR3 runs to 14 residues. With V trimmed by 1 base and J by 5 bases, 4 bases remained unmatched. CDR3 nucleotides: TGTGCCAGCAGCTTAGTATGGGAGGGGGAGACCCAGTACTTC. Translating it yields CASSLVWEGETQYF.

This clonotype was seen more than once but under ten times. The V call is TRBV5-1, the J call TRBJ2-7; unclear D gene. Germline V lookup: CDR1 SGHRS, CDR2 YFSETQ. Trimming took off 1 base at V and 5 bases at J, with 16 bases between the two ends. The CDR3 spans 15 residues. CDR3 in amino acids: CASSLRLPGSNEQYF. CDR3 nucleotide sequence: TGCGCCAGCAGCTTGCGGCTACCAGGTTCGAACGAGCAGTACTTC.

This clonotype was recorded many times. This chain links TRBV9 with TRBJ1-2; D gene unclear. The ends were cut back, 2 bases at V and 2 bases at J, with 7 bases in the middle. CDR1 is SGDLS and CDR2 is YYNGEE in the germline V gene. The CDR3 has 13 amino acids. In nucleotides, the CDR3 is TGTGCCAGCAGCGTCTCGGAAAACTATGGCTACACCTTC. Encoded protein: CASSVSENYGYTF.

A few counts support this clonotype. The chain employs TRBV11-2 and TRBJ2-7; D call uncertain. The ends were cut back, 2 bases at V and 6 bases at J, with 11 bases in the middle. From germline, CDR1 is SGHAT and CDR2 FQNNGV. The CDR3 has 13 residues. This CDR3 reads CASSLSALPEQYF. The CDR3 DNA reads as TGTGCCAGCAGCTTAAGCGCACTACCCGAGCAGTACTTC.

This clonotype was detected many times. The chain recombines TRBV12-3 or TRBV12-4 with TRBJ1-5; D call uncertain. The CDR3 is 14 residues long. The V and J ends lost 5 bases and 4 bases respectively, with 12 bases between them. DNA of the CDR3: TGTGCCAGCAGTCGCCTTCAGGAGAATCAGCCCCAGCATTTT. It specifies CASSRLQENQPQHF.

This clonotype was seen repeatedly, ten times or more. This chain joins TRBV6-2 or TRBV6-3 and TRBJ2-7; perhaps TRBD2 as D (6 bases). V shed 8 bases and J shed 2 bases, with 25 bases lying between them. The CDR3 consists of 17 residues. Germline CDR1 MNHEY, CDR2 SVGEGT. The CDR3: CASWGVQNLTRAYEQYF. CDR3 bases: TGTGCCAGCTGGGGGGTACAGAACCTCACAAGGGCCTACGAGCAGTACTTC.

This clonotype was found a few times. The J gene is TRBJ2-7, the V gene TRBV7-9; tentative D call: TRBD1 (6 bases). The ends were cut back, 5 bases at V and 2 bases at J, with 22 bases in the middle. Germline V gene data show CDR1 as SEHNR and CDR2 as FQNEAQ (reference sequence). This CDR3 is built from 17 residues. The CDR3 DNA reads TGTGCCAGCAGCCTAGACCCTGGACAGTCCGACACCTACGAGCAGTACTTC. Protein product: CASSLDPGQSDTYEQYF.

The chain links TRBV20-1 to TRBJ2-1; 10 bases line up with TRBD2. The V gene end was trimmed by 3 bases and the J gene end by 6 bases; junction bases not matched to a gene: 8. This CDR3 has 15 amino acids. CDR1 is DFQATT and CDR2 is SNEGSKA in the germline V gene (reference sequence). CDR3 nucleotides: TGCAGTGCTAGCGAAACCTCTAGCGGGAGCAATGAGCAGTTCTTC. As protein: CSASETSSGSNEQFF.

This clonotype was counted many times. This chain joins TRBV3-1 and TRBJ2-2; perhaps TRBD1 as D (6 bases). Germline CDR1 reads LGHDT; CDR2 reads YNNKEL (reference sequence). V was pared by 4 bases and J by 7 bases, with 13 bases between. This CDR3 comprises 14 residues. Here the CDR3 DNA reads TGTGCCAGCAGCCTAATACAGGGTAGCGGGGAGCTGTTTTTT. Residues: CASSLIQGSGELFF. Variable domain in full (rest from reference TRBV3-1 and TRBJ2-2): DTAVSQTPKYLVTQMGNDKSIKCEQNLGHDTMYWYKQDSKKFLKIMFSYNNKELIINETVPNRFSPKSPDKAHLNLHINSLELGDSAVYFCASSLIQGSGELFFGEGSRLTVL.

This clonotype was seen many times. This rearrangement joins TRBV15 to TRBJ1-5; the D is unclear. CDR3 length: 14 amino acids. Trimming removed 5 bases from V and 7 bases from J, with 15 bases in between. From germline, CDR1 is LNHNV and CDR2 YYDKDF (reference sequence). The CDR3 DNA reads TGTGCCACCAGCCAGATAGTGGGCGTGCAGCCCCAGCATTTT. This codes for CATSQIVGVQPQHF.